This T cell receptor (beta chain) originates from a study of CD8+ T cells in alopecia areata. Study results and caveats: Alopecia totalis/universalis scalp especially showed more expanded CD8+ clones than normal scalp. Scalp repertoires also include resident alphabeta T cells from normal skin.

The CDR3 sequence is 13 residues long. The germline V and J ends were trimmed by 1 base and 8 bases, with 10 bases remaining between them. The germline CDR1 and CDR2 sequences are SGHAT and FQNNGV. cDNA prepared by RNA extraction and subsequent reverse transcription served as the template for sequencing. Measured with immunoSEQ multiplex PCR; TCRdb has only the in-frame clones, and not every one. The data contain 150,000 or so clones, about three fifths of them singletons. Remarks on this clone: Its antigen is unknown.

The specimen sequenced was CD4+ T cells sorted from blood. V gene TRBV11-2 combines with J gene TRBJ2-3, with TRBD2 as a possible D gene (5 bases). The TCR sequence derives from a human donor in good health. The CDR3: CASSLGEKATQYF. In DNA form, the CDR3 reads TGTGCCAGCAGCTTAGGGGAGAAAGCTACGCAGTATTTT.